This record covers a single T cell receptor beta chain. Its specificity is not known. This sample is part of a study of PD-L1 blockade in urothelial cancer. Whole-study context: Of approximately 30 patients, some 25 were males with bladder-origin urothelial cancer. Study-wide results and caveats: Greater 3-week expansion of tumor-associated blood clones was recorded for durable-benefit patients. Pretreatment TCR clonality in blood, when below the median, was predictive of better survival.

Germline CDR1 and CDR2: SGHNT and YYREEE (reference sequence). The J segment lost 4 bases and the V segment lost 4 bases, leaving 8 bases of the junction unmatched. This CDR3 comprises 15 residues. Documented time point: pretreatment peripheral blood. Produced via immunoSEQ multiplex PCR; TCRdb's table is partial and in-frame only. This table has over 75,000 clones, around 92% appearing once. The source of this sequence is an elderly woman with urothelial cancer. The chain recombines TRBV5-4 with TRBJ2-3; 8 nucleotides line up with TRBD2. The source was PBMCs, collected around atezolizumab (anti-PD-L1) treatment. Here the CDR3 DNA reads TGTGCCAGCAGCCTCTACGGACTAGCCTCAGATACGCAGTATTTT. It encodes CASSLYGLASDTQYF.